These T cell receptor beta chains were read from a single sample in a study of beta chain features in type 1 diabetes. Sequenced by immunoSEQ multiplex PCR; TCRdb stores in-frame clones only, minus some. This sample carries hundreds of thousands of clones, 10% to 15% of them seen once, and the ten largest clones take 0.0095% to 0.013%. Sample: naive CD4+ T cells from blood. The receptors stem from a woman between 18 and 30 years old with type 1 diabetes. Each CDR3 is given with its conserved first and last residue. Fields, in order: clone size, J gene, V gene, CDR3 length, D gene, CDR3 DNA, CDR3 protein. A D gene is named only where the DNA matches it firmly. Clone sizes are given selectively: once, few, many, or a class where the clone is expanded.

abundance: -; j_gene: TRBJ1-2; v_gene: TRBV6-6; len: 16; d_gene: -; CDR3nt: TGTGCCAGCAGTTATTCGCCGACAGCGGGGAACTATGGCTACACCTTC; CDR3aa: CASSYSPTAGNYGYTF
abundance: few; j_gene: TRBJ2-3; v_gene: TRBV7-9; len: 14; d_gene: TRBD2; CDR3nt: TGTGCCAGCAGTAAGACTAGCGGGAGTGATACGCAGTATTTT; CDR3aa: CASSKTSGSDTQYF
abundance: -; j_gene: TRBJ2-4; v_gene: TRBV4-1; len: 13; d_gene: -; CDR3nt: TGCGCCAGCAGCCAAGATTACAGTGCCATTCAGTACTTC; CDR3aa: CASSQDYSAIQYF
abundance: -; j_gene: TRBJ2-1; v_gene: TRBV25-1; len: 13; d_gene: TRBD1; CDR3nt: TGTGCCAGCAGTGAATGGACAGGGAATGAGCAGTTCTTC; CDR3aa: CASSEWTGNEQFF
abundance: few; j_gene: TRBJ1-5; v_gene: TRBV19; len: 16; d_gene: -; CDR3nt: TGTGCCAGTAGTAGCGCGGCGGCAACCTCCGGTAGAGCCCAGCATTTT; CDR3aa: CASSSAAATSGRAQHF
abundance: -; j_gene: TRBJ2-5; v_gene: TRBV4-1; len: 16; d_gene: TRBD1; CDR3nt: TGCGCCAGCAGCCGTCCCCAGGGGACAGCCCAAGAGACCCAGTACTTC; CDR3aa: CASSRPQGTAQETQYF
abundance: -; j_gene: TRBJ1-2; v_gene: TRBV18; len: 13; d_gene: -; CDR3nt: TGTGCCAGCTCACTCATGATCGGGGATGGCTACACCTTC; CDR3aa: CASSLMIGDGYTF
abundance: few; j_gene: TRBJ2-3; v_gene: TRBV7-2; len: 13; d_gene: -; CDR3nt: TGTGCCAGCAGCTTAGCTCGGGCAGATACGCAGTATTTT; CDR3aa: CASSLARADTQYF
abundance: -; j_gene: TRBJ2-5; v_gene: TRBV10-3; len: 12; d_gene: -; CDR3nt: TGTGCCATCGGTAGCGGTCAAGAGACCCAGTACTTC; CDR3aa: CAIGSGQETQYF
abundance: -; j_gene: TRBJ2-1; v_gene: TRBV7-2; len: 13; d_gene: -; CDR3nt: TGTGCCAGCAGCTCTCGACTGGCCACTGAGCAGTTCTTC; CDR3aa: CASSSRLATEQFF
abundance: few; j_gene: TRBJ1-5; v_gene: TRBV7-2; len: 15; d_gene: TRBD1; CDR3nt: TGTGCCAGCAGCTCGGGGCAGGGGGGCAATCAGCCCCAGCATTTT; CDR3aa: CASSSGQGGNQPQHF
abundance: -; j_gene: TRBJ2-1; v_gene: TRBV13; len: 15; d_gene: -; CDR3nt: TGTGCCAGCAGCTTAAGTCCTAGCGCGTACAATGAGCAGTTCTTC; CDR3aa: CASSLSPSAYNEQFF
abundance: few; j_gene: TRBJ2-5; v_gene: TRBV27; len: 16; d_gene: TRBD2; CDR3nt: TGTGCCAGCAGCCTAAATAGCGGGGGTGTCCAAGAGACCCAGTACTTC; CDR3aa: CASSLNSGGVQETQYF
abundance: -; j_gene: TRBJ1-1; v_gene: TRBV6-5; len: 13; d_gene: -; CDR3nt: TGTGCCAGCAGTTCCAGTCGGAGCACTGAAGCTTTCTTT; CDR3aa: CASSSSRSTEAFF
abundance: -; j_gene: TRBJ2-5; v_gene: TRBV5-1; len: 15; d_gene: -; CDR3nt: TGCGCCAGCACCCACGGTTCGGGAGCCCAAGAGACCCAGTACTTC; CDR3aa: CASTHGSGAQETQYF
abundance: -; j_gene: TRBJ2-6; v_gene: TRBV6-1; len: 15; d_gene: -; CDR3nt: TGTGCCAGCAGTGAGTCAGGGGCCGGGGCCAACGTCCTGACTTTC; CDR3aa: CASSESGAGANVLTF
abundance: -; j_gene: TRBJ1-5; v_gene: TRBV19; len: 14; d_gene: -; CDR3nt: TGTGCCAGTAGTATAGTTGCAGGGGATCAGCCCCAGCATTTT; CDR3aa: CASSIVAGDQPQHF
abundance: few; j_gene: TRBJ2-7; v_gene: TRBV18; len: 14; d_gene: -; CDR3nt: TGTGCCAGCTCACCCGCCTACGAGGGCGGCACAATGTACTTC; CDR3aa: CASSPAYEGGTMYF
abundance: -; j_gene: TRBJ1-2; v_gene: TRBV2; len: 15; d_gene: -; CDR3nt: TGTGCCAGCAGCAAGGACAAACAGGCGAACTATGGCTACACCTTC; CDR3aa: CASSKDKQANYGYTF
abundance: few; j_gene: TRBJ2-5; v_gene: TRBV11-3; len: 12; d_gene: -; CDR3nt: TGTGCCAGCAGCTTATTCAAAGAGACCCAGTACTTC; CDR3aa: CASSLFKETQYF
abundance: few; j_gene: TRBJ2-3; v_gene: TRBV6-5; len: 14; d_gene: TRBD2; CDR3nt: TGTGCCAGCAGTCCTCTAGCGGACACAGATACGCAGTATTTT; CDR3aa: CASSPLADTDTQYF
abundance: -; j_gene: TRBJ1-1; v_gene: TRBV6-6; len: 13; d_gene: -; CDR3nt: TGTGCCAGCAGTTACTCTGGGGGCGCTGAAGCTTTCTTT; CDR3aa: CASSYSGGAEAFF
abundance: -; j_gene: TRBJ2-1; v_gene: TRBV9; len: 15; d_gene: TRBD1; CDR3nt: TGTGCCAGCAGCGTAGCTATGGGACAGGGCGATGAGCAGTTCTTC; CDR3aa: CASSVAMGQGDEQFF
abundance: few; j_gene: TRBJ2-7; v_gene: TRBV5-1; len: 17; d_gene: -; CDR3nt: TGCGCCAGCAGCTTGGATTCCCCTAACAGGGCACCCTACGAGCAGTACTTC; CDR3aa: CASSLDSPNRAPYEQYF
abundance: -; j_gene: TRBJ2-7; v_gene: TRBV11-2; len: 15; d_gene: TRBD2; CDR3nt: TGTGCCAGCAGCCGTTTGAGCGGGAGGAACTACGAGCAGTACTTC; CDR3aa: CASSRLSGRNYEQYF
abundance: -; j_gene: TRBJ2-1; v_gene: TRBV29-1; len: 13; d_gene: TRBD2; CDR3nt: TGCAGCGCAACTAGCGGGGGGAACAATGAGCAGTTCTTC; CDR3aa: CSATSGGNNEQFF
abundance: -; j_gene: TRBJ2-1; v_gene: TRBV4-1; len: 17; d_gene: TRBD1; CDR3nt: TGCGCCAGCAGCCAAATCCCAACAGGGGCCTCCTACAATGAGCAGTTCTTC; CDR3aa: CASSQIPTGASYNEQFF
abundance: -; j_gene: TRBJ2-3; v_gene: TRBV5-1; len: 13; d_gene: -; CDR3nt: TGCGCCAGCAGCTCAGGAGCGGGAGATACGCAGTATTTT; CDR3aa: CASSSGAGDTQYF
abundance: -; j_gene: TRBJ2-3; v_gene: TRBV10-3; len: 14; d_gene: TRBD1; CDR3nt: TGTGCCATCAAGCCGACAGGGGATGGAGATACGCAGTATTTT; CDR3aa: CAIKPTGDGDTQYF
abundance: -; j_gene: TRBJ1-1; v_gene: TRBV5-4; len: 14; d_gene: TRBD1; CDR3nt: TGTGCCAGCAGCTATGGGACAGGGGGTACTGAAGCTTTCTTT; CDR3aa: CASSYGTGGTEAFF